This TCR beta chain emerged from a study of T cell changes during pregnancy in multiple sclerosis. Some clones are missing from TCRdb's copy, which holds only in-frame ones; the method was immunoSEQ multiplex PCR. The sample has 55,000 to 80,000 clones; under 95% are singletons. This CDR3 has 14 amino acids. With 3 bases clipped from V and 3 bases from J, the junction kept 3 bases outside the gene matches. The germline gives CDR1 SQVTM, CDR2 ANQGSEA. The sequence was collected from a female donor with multiple sclerosis, enrolled in a pregnancy study. The chain uses TRBV29-1 and TRBJ2-1; 9 bases match TRBD2. The sequencing here drew on CD8+ T cells from peripheral blood mononuclear cells, taken in the second trimester of pregnancy. CDR3 amino acids: CSVEGREGYNEQFF. In nucleotides, the CDR3 is TGCAGCGTTGAGGGGCGGGAGGGCTACAATGAGCAGTTCTTC.